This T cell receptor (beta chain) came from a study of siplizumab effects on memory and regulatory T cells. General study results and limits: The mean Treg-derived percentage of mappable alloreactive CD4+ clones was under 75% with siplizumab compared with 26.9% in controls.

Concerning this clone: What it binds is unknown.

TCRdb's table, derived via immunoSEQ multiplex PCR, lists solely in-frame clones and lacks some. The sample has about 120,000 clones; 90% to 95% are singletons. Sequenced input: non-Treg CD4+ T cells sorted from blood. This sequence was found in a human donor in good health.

CDR3 residues: CSVVNTDTQYF. The CDR3 DNA reads TGCAGCGTTGTAAATACAGATACGCAGTATTTT. V is TRBV29-1 and J is TRBJ2-3, with D unclear. CDR3 length: 11 residues. Trimming took 4 bases from V and 3 from J, leaving 5 bases between them. Germline CDR1 and CDR2: SQVTM and ANQGSEA.